This entry lists 15 T cell receptor beta chains sequenced from one sample in a study of T cells in Graves' hyperthyroidism and ophthalmopathy. Amplification targeted TCR beta CDR3 regions from RNA transcripts. A first-round RT-PCR of the TCR CDR3 used the HTBI primer set. TCRdb analysed the multiplex PCR reads with MiXCR anew, one entry per CDR3 protein. The sample has hundreds of thousands of distinct CDR3 sequences, 13% seen once; the top ten hold 9.2%. Sequencing was done on a sample of blood. Source of these receptors: a woman aged 18-29 years with Graves' hyperthyroidism.

This clonotype was counted many times. This rearrangement joins TRBV24-1 to TRBJ2-1, with a possible D match to TRBD2 (7 bases). The V and J ends lost 7 bases and 5 bases respectively, with 14 bases between them. Looked up from germline, CDR1 is KGHDR and CDR2 is SFDVKD. The CDR3 consists of 14 residues. CDR3 amino acids: CATRDKGGDNEQFF. The CDR3, as DNA: TGTGCCACCAGGGACAAGGGGGGGGACAATGAGCAGTTCTTC.

The table lists this clonotype with many counts. The CDR3 DNA is TGTGCCAGCAGTTTAGGGTGGAACACCGGGGAGCTGTTTTTT. This sequence encodes CASSLGWNTGELFF. The chain is built from TRBV27 and TRBJ2-2; D not certain. Germline CDR1 and CDR2: MNHEY and SMNVEV (reference sequence). V lost 2 bases and J 1 base, leaving 5 bases between the germline ends. The CDR3 has 14 residues.

This clonotype was detected only a few times. The chain employs TRBV24-1 and TRBJ2-7; possible D gene TRBD1, 6 bases. The germline V gene encodes CDR1 KGHDR and CDR2 SFDVKD. V was clipped by 1 base and J by 1 base, with 10 bases between them. The CDR3 has 15 residues. CDR3 residues: CATSDLQDRSYEQYF. DNA of the CDR3: TGTGCCACCAGTGATTTACAAGACAGGTCCTACGAGCAGTACTTC.

In this sample, this clonotype turned up many times. The gene calls are TRBV12-3 or TRBV12-4 and TRBJ1-2; 8 positions agree with TRBD1. The CDR3 spans 13 residues. V dropped 6 bases and J dropped 4; count of bases not matched to a gene: 4. The CDR3 here is CASSPTGAYGYTF. The CDR3 nucleotides are TGTGCCAGCAGCCCGACAGGGGCCTATGGCTACACCTTC.

This clonotype was counted ten times or more. The rearrangement links TRBV20-1 to TRBJ2-7, with a weak D call TRBD1 (6 bases). Trimming removed 2 bases at V and 0 bases at J, with 8 bases between. The CDR3 has 13 amino acids. Germline CDR1 is DFQATT and CDR2 is SNEGSKA (reference sequence). The CDR3 protein is CSARRDNSYEQYF. The CDR3 bases are TGCAGTGCTAGAAGGGACAACTCCTACGAGCAGTACTTC.

This clonotype was detected many times. The junction departs from germline at one end; a sequencing error may be responsible. The genes are TRBV7-9 and TRBJ1-2; D not resolved. This CDR3 comprises 16 residues. Germline V gene lookup returns CDR1 SEHNR and CDR2 FQNEAQ (reference sequence). Here the CDR3 reads CASSLARAGSDYRYTF. In nucleotides, the CDR3 is TGTGCCAGCAGCTTAGCTCGGGCGGGGTCGGACTATCGCTACACCTTC.

Ten or more counts support this clonotype. The gene calls are TRBV12-3 or TRBV12-4 and TRBJ1-3; D is unresolved. V lost 7 bases, J lost 2 bases, and 12 bases lay in between. The length of the CDR3 is 14 residues. The CDR3 nucleotides read TGTGCCAGCAAAGTTAGCCAGGCTGGAAACACCATATATTTT. Its protein product is CASKVSQAGNTIYF.

This clonotype occurred many times. This CDR3 reads CASSIGQGALGDTQYF. The CDR3 nucleotides are TGTGCCAGCAGCATCGGACAGGGGGCGCTCGGGGATACGCAGTATTTT. This chain joins TRBV7-2 and TRBJ2-3, with 11 bases that match TRBD1. V gave up 5 bases and J gave up 6 bases; unmatched junction bases: 10. The CDR3 consists of 16 residues. The germline gives CDR1 SGHTA, CDR2 FQGNSA.

This clonotype was counted a few times. The chain has TRBV6-2 or TRBV6-3 and TRBJ1-4, with TRBD1 matching 8 bases. CDR1 and CDR2 (germline): MNHEY, SVGEGT. This CDR3 region has 21 residues. J gave up 0 bases and V 2 bases, and 17 bases lay outside the gene matches. DNA for the CDR3: TGTGCCAGCAGTTACACGATACAGGGGGAAAGGACAGTTTCAACTAATGAAAAACTGTTTTTT. This encodes CASSYTIQGERTVSTNEKLFF.

This clonotype was observed a handful of times. The genes are TRBV20-1 and TRBJ2-1, with D tentatively TRBD2 (6 bases). Germline V gives CDR1 DFQATT, CDR2 SNEGSKA (reference sequence). The germline V and J ends were trimmed by 1 base and 1 base, with 14 bases remaining between them. The length of the CDR3 is 16 residues. The chain's CDR3 is CSARVPGLSSYNEQFF. CDR3 nucleotides: TGCAGTGCTAGAGTCCCGGGACTGTCGTCCTACAATGAGCAGTTCTTC.

This clonotype was observed many times. V gene TRBV25-1 combines with J gene TRBJ1-2; D remains ambiguous. V shed 5 bases and J shed 6 bases, with 10 bases lying between them. Germline CDR1 MGHDK, CDR2 SYGVNS. The CDR3 consists of 12 residues. CDR3 residues: CASSLGRNGYTF. CDR3 DNA sequence: TGTGCCAGCAGTTTGGGGAGGAATGGCTACACCTTC.

This clonotype was seen repeatedly, ten times or more. The V call is TRBV5-4, the J call TRBJ2-7; possible D gene TRBD1, 6 bases. The CDR3 has 12 residues. The V end lost 4 bases, the J end lost 4 bases, and 9 bases lay between the germline ends. Germline CDR1 SGHNT, CDR2 YYREEE (reference sequence). CDR3 nucleotides: TGTGCCAGCAGCGACGGGACATACGAGCAGTACTTC. Encoded protein: CASSDGTYEQYF.

This clonotype was recorded a few times. The chain couples TRBV6-1 to TRBJ1-3, with a tentative D call TRBD1 (6 bases). V lost 5 bases, J lost 4 bases, and 15 bases lay in between. The CDR3 loop spans 15 amino acids. In germline, CDR1 is MNHNS, CDR2 SASEGT. The CDR3 DNA sequence: TGTGCCAGCAGTCCCACCCCCGACAGGGGAAACACCATATATTTT. Encoded protein: CASSPTPDRGNTIYF.

This clonotype came up many times. The gene calls are TRBV2 and TRBJ1-6; 9 bases are shared with TRBD1. The V gene end was trimmed by 7 bases and the J gene end by 9 bases; junction bases not matched to a gene: 7. This CDR3 has 14 residues. Per the germline V gene, CDR1 is SNHLY and CDR2 is FYNNEI. CDR3 sequence: CASNSNRGLSPLHF. The CDR3 DNA reads as TGTGCCAGCAATAGTAACAGGGGGCTTTCACCCCTCCACTTT. The complete variable domain, with remaining parts taken from reference TRBV2 and TRBJ1-6, reads EPEVTQTPSHQVTQMGQEVILRCVPISNHLYFYWYRQILGQKVEFLVSFYNNEISEKSEIFDDQFSVERPDGSNFTLKIRSTKLEDSAMYFCASNSNRGLSPLHFGNGTRLTVT.

Ten or more counts support this clonotype. This chain uses TRBV28 with TRBJ2-7; D is undetermined. Germline-derived CDR1 and CDR2 are MDHEN and SYDVKM. The V gene lost 6 bases and the J gene lost 4 bases, with 10 bases spanning the gap. The CDR3 is 12 amino acids. CDR3 sequence reads: CASSSERYEQYF. Written as DNA, the CDR3 is TGTGCCAGCAGCTCGGAACGATACGAGCAGTACTTC. Filled out from reference TRBV28 and TRBJ2-7, the complete variable domain reads DVKVTQSSRYLVKRTGEKVFLECVQDMDHENMFWYRQDPGLGLRLIYFSYDVKMKEKGDIPEGYSVSREKKERFSLILESASTNQTSMYLCASSSERYEQYFGPGTRLTVT.